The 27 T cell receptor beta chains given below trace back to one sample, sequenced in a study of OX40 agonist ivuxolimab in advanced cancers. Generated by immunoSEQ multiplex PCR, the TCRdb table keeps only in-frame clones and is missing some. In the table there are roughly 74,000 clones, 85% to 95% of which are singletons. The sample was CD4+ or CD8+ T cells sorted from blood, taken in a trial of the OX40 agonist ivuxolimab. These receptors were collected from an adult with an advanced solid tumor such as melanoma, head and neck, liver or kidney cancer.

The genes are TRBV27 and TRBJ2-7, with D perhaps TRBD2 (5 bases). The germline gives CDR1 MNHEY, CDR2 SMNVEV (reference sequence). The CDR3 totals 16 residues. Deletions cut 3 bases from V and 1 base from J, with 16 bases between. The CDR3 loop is CASSLVPASRSYEQYF. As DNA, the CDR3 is TGTGCCAGCAGTTTGGTACCGGCTAGCCGATCCTACGAGCAGTACTTC.

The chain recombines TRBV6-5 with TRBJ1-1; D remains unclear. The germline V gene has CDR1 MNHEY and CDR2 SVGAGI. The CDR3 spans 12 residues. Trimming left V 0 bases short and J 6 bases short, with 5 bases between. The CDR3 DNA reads TGTGCCAGCAGTTACTCGAAGTCTGAAGCTTTCTTT. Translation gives CASSYSKSEAFF.

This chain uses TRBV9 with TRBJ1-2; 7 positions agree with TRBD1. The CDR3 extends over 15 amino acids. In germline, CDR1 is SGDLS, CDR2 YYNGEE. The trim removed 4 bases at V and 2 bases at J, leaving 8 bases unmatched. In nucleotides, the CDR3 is TGTGCCAGCAGCTCCCGGACAGGTCCAAACTATGGCTACACCTTC. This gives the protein CASSSRTGPNYGYTF.

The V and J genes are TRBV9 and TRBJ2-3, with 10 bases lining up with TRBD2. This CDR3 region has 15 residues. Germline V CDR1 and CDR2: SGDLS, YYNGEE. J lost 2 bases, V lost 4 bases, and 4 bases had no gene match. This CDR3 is CASSLGTSATDTQYF. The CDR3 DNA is TGTGCCAGCAGCTTAGGGACTAGCGCCACAGATACGCAGTATTTT.

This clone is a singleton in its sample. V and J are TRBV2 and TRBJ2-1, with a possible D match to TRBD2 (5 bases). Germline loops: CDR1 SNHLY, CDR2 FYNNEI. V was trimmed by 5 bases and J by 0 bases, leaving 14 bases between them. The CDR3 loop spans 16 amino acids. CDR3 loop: CASSLHGETSYNEQFF. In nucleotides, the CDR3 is TGTGCCAGCAGTTTACACGGGGAAACCTCCTACAATGAGCAGTTCTTC.

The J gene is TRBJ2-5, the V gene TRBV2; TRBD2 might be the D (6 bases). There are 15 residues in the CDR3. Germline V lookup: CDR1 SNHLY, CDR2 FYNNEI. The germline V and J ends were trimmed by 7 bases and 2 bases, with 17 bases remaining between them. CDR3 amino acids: CASTTALGGQETQYF. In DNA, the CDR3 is TGTGCCAGCACTACGGCTCTTGGGGGGCAAGAGACCCAGTACTTC.

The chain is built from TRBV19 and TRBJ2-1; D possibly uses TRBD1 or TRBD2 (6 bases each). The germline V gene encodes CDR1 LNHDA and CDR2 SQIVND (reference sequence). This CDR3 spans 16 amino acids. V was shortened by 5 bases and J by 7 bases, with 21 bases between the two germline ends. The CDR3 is CASSYSFPGAPNEQFF. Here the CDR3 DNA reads TGTGCCAGTAGTTACAGCTTCCCGGGGGCCCCGAATGAGCAGTTCTTC.

The CDR3 protein is CASSQGRGRSGANVLTF. CDR3 bases: TGCGCCAGCAGCCAAGGACGGGGGCGCTCTGGGGCCAACGTCCTGACTTTC. J is TRBJ2-6 and V is TRBV4-1; tentatively, D is TRBD1 or TRBD2 (6 bases each). This CDR3 has 17 amino acids. Germline CDR1 is MGHRA and CDR2 is YSYEKL. Trimming cost V 1 base and J 0 bases, with 10 bases left between them.

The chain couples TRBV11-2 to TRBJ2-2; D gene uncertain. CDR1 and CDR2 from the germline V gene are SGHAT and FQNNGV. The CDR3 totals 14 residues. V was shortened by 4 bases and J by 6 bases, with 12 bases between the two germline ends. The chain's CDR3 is CASSSRGVAGELFF. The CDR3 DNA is TGTGCCAGCAGCTCCCGAGGTGTCGCCGGGGAGCTGTTTTTT. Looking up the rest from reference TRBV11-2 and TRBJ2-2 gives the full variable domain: EAGVAQSPRYKIIEKRQSVAFWCNPISGHATLYWYQQILGQGPKLLIQFQNNGVVDDSQLPKDRFSAERLKGVDSTLKIQPAKLEDSAVYLCASSSRGVAGELFFGEGSRLTVL.

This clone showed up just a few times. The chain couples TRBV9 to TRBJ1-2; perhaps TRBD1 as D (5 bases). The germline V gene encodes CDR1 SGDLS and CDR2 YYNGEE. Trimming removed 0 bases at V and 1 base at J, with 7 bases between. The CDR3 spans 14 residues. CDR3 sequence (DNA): TGTGCCAGCAGCGTAGTGACAGATAACTATGGCTACACCTTC. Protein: CASSVVTDNYGYTF.

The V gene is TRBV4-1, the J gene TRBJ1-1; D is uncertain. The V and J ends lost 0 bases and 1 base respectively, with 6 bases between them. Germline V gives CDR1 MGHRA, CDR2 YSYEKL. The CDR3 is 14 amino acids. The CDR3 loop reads CASSQEGPNTEAFF. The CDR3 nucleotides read TGCGCCAGCAGCCAAGAAGGGCCGAACACTGAAGCTTTCTTT.

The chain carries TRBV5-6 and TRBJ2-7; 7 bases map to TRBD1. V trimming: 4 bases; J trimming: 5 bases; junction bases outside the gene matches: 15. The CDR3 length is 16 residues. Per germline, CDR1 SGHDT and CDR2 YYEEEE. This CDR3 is CASSRQGWTGGDEQYF. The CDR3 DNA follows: TGTGCCAGCAGCCGGCAGGGGTGGACAGGTGGCGACGAGCAGTACTTC. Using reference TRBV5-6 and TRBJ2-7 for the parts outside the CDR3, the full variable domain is DAGVTQSPTHLIKTRGQQVTLRCSPKSGHDTVSWYQQALGQGPQFIFQYYEEEERQRGNFPDRFSGHQFPNYSSELNVNALLLGDSALYLCASSRQGWTGGDEQYFGPGTRLTVT.

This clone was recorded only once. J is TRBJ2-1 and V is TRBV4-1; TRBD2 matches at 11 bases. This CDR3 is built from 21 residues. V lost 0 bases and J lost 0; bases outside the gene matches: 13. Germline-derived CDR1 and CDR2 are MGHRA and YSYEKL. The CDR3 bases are TGCGCCAGCAGCCAAGATAATTGGTCGGGACTAGCGGATAGCTCCTACAATGAGCAGTTCTTC. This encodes CASSQDNWSGLADSSYNEQFF.

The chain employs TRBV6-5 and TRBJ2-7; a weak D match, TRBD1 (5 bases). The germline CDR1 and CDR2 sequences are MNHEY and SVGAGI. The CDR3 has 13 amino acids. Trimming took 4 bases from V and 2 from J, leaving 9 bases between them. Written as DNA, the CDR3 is TGTGCCAGCAGTTCCGACAGAACCTACGAGCAGTACTTC. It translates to CASSSDRTYEQYF.

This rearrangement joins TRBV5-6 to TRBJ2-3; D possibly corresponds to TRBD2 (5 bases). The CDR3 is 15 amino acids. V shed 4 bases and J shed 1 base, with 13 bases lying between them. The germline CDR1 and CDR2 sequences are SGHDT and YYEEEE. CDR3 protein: CASSPMEVGTDTQYF. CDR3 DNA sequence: TGTGCCAGCAGCCCCATGGAGGTGGGCACAGATACGCAGTATTTT.

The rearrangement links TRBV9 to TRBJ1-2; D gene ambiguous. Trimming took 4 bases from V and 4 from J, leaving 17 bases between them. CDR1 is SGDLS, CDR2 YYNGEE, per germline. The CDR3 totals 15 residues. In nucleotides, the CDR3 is TGTGCCAGCAGCCCGCGGGAGAAGCCTCGCTATGGCTACACCTTC. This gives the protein CASSPREKPRYGYTF.

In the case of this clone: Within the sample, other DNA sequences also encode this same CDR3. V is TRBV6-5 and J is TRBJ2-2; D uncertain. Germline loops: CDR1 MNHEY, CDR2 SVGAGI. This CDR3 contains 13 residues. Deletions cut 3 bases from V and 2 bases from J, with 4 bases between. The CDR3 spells CASSYSNTGELFF. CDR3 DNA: TGTGCCAGCAGTTATTCTAACACCGGGGAGCTGTTTTTT.

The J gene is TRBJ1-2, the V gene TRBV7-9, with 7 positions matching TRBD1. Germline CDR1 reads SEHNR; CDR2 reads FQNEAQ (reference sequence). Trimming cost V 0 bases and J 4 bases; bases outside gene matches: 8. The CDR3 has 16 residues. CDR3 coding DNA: TGTGCCAGCAGCTTAGCGGAGACAGGGTTTGGCTATGGCTACACCTTC. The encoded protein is CASSLAETGFGYGYTF.

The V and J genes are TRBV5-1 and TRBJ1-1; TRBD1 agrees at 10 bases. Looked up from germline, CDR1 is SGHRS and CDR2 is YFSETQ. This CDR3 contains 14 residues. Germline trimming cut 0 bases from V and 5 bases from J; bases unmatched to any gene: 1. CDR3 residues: CASSLGTGGTEAFF. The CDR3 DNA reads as TGCGCCAGCAGCTTGGGGACAGGGGGAACTGAAGCTTTCTTT.

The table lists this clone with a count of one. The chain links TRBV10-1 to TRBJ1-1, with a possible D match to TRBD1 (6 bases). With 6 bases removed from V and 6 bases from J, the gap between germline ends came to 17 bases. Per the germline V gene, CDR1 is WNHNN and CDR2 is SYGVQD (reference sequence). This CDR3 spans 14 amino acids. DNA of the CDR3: TGCGCCAGCAGCGCCCGTGCAGGGGTGCCTGAAGCTTTCTTT. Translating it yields CASSARAGVPEAFF.

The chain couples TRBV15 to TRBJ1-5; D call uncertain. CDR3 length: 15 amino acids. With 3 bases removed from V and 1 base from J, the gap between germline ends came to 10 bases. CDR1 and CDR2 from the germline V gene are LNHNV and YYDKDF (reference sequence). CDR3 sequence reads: CATSRGTMSNQPQHF. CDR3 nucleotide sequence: TGTGCCACCAGCAGGGGTACAATGAGCAATCAGCCCCAGCATTTT. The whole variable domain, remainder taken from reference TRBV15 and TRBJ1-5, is DAMVIQNPRYQVTQFGKPVTLSCSQTLNHNVMYWYQQKSSQAPKLLFHYYDKDFNNEADTPDNFQSRRPNTSFCFLDIRSPGLGDTAMYLCATSRGTMSNQPQHFGDGTRLSIL.

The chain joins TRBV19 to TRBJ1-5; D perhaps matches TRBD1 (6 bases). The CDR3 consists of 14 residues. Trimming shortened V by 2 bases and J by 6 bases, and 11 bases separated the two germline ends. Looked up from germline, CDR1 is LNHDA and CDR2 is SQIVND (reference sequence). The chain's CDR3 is CASSIWTVGQPQHF. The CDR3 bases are TGTGCCAGTAGTATATGGACAGTCGGTCAGCCCCAGCATTTT.

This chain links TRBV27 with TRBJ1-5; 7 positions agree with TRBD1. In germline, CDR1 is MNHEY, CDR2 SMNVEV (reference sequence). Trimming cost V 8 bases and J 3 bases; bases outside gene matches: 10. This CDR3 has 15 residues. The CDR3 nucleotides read TGTGCCAGCGCCGTGCGACAGGGCCCCAATCAGCCCCAGCATTTT. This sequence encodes CASAVRQGPNQPQHF.

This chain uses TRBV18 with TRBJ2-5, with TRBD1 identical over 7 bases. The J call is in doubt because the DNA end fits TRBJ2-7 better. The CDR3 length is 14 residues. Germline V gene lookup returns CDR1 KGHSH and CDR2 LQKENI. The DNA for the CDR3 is TGTGCCAGCTCACCACCGACAGGGTCCTACGAGCAGTACTTC. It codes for CASSPPTGSYEQYF.

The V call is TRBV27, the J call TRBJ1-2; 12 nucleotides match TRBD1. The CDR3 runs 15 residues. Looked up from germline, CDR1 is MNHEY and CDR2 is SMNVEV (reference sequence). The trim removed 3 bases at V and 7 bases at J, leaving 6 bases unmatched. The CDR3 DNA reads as TGTGCCAGCAGTTTTAGGGGACAGGGGGCCAGTGGCTACACCTTC. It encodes CASSFRGQGASGYTF.

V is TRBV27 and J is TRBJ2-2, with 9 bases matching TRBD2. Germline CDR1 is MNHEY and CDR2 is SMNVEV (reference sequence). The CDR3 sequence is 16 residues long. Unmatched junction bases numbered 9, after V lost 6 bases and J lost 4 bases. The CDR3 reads CASRPGTSLGTGELFF. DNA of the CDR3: TGTGCCAGCAGGCCGGGGACTAGCTTGGGCACCGGGGAGCTGTTTTTT.

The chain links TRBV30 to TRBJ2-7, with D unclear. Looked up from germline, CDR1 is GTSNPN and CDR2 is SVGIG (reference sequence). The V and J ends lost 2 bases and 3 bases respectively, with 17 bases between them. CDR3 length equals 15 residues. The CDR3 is CAWSSGPGPRYEQYF. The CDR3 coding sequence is TGTGCCTGGAGTAGTGGGCCGGGTCCTCGCTACGAGCAGTACTTC.